This is a list of T cell receptor beta chains from one sample in a study of blood T cell repertoires in COVID-19. Profiled with immunoSEQ multiplex PCR; TCRdb holds only in-frame clones, not every one. The repertoire holds 60,000 to 75,000 clones, with around nine tenths as singletons. What was sequenced was peripheral blood. These receptors were collected from a woman aged 45-65 years with COVID-19, enrolled during active disease. CDR3s include the opening cysteine and the closing phenylalanine or tryptophan. D genes are given only for firm matches. Size is stated for part of the rows, as once, few or many counts, or as a class when the clone is expanded.

>TRBD1|TRBJ2-7|many|TRBV11-3
TGTGCCAGCAGCGGAACCGACAGGGTTGGGAAAGGCGAGCAGTACTTC
CASSGTDRVGKGEQYF
>TRBD1|TRBJ2-1|-|TRBV5-6
TGTGCCAGCAGCAGATCCGGGACAGGGAAAATGAATGAGCAGTTCTTC
CASSRSGTGKMNEQFF
>-|TRBJ1-2|-|TRBV3-1/TRBV3-2
TGTGCCAGCAGCCTAGGGGGGGCTGAATATGGCTACACCTTC
CASSLGGAEYGYTF
>-|TRBJ1-5|once|TRBV12-3/TRBV12-4
TGTGCCAGCAGTTTAGCCGAGAATCAGCCCCAGCATTTT
CASSLAENQPQHF
>TRBD1|TRBJ1-6|-|TRBV10-3
TGTGCCATCAGTGGGTACCGGGACAGCTCGATTACCTTT
CAISGYRDSSITF
>-|TRBJ2-7|few|TRBV6-4
TGTGCCAGCAAATTCAGGGCCTACGAGCAGTACTTC
CASKFRAYEQYF
>TRBD1|TRBJ1-1|-|TRBV29-1
TGCAGCGTTGCTGACAGGGTGGGCACTGAAGCTTTCTTT
CSVADRVGTEAFF
>-|TRBJ1-5|-|TRBV28
TGTGCCAGCAACCTATTGAGAAATCAGCCCCAGCATTTT
CASNLLRNQPQHF
>TRBD2|TRBJ2-7|-|TRBV6-5
TGTGCCAGCAGCCGACTAGCGAATTGGGGCGAGCAGTACTTC
CASSRLANWGEQYF
>TRBD2|TRBJ2-6|-|TRBV5-1
TGCGCCAGCAGCAACCTAGCGGGCCGCTCTGGGGCCAACGTCCTGACTTTC
CASSNLAGRSGANVLTF
>TRBD1|TRBJ2-3|-|TRBV24-1
TGTGCCACCAGTGATTTGAGTACAGGGGCAGATACGCAGTATTTT
CATSDLSTGADTQYF
>TRBD1|TRBJ1-5|-|TRBV24-1
TGTGCCACCAGTGGCCCCAAAGAGGGCAGGGGGCAGCCCCAGCATTTT
CATSGPKEGRGQPQHF
>TRBD1|TRBJ2-7|-|TRBV6-2/TRBV6-3
TGTGCCAGCAGTTCCGGGACAGGGGTCCACGAGCAGTACTTC
CASSSGTGVHEQYF
>-|TRBJ2-3|-|TRBV24-1
TGTGCCACCAGTGATTGGGCTACGACAGATACGCAGTATTTT
CATSDWATTDTQYF
>TRBD2|TRBJ2-7|-|TRBV19
TGTGCCAGTAATCCCGGGACTAGTGTTTACGAGCAGTACTTC
CASNPGTSVYEQYF
>TRBD1|TRBJ2-3|-|TRBV9
TGTGCCAGCAGCGTTTTTGACAGGGGGCCTACAGATACGCAGTATTTT
CASSVFDRGPTDTQYF
>TRBD1|TRBJ1-5|-|TRBV19
TGTGCCACCCGACAGGGAGGAGGGGGTCAGCCCCAGCATTTT
CATRQGGGGQPQHF
>TRBD2|TRBJ2-1|-|TRBV2
TGTGCCAGCATTTTGAGGGAGGGAGGATGGAATGAGCAGTTCTTC
CASILREGGWNEQFF
>-|TRBJ2-1|-|TRBV9
TGTGCCAGCAGCGTAGTAGGGGTCAGGTACAATGAGCAGTTCTTC
CASSVVGVRYNEQFF
>TRBD1|TRBJ1-1|once|TRBV30
TGTGCCTGGAGTCCCCGGACAGGGCACCAGTTTACTATGAACACTGAAGCTTTCTTT
CAWSPRTGHQFTMNTEAFF
>TRBD2|TRBJ2-3|-|TRBV7-2
TGTGCCAGCAGCCTTTATAGGACTAGCGGGACCAGCACAGATACGCAGTATTTT
CASSLYRTSGTSTDTQYF
>TRBD1|TRBJ1-5|-|TRBV28
TGTGCCAGCAGCCAATTGACAGGGAGCAATCAGCCCCAGCATTTT
CASSQLTGSNQPQHF
>-|TRBJ2-2|-|TRBV18
TGTGCCAGCTCACCCCTCGCGAACACCGGGGAGCTGTTTTTT
CASSPLANTGELFF
>TRBD1|TRBJ2-1|-|TRBV4-3
TGCGCCAGCAGCATACGACAGGGACCGGCTGAGCAGTTCTTC
CASSIRQGPAEQFF
>-|TRBJ2-7|-|TRBV28
TGTGCCAGCAGTTTAGTTACTCCCTACGAGCAGTACTTC
CASSLVTPYEQYF